Given below is one TCR beta chain in context. Its antigen is not known. Method: immunoSEQ multiplex PCR; TCRdb's copy keeps in-frame clones and lacks some. The repertoire consists of some 70,000 clones, with approximately 82% occurring once and the leading ten covering approximately 1.3%. This entry comes from a study of vaccination effects on CD4 cells after COVID-19. The study, taken as a whole, reports: Substantial clonal contraction characterized both infection- and vaccine-induced clones late after vaccination.

ViraFEST used viral peptide pools to expand antigen-specific CD4+ T cells before sequencing. Upon completion of about 10 days in culture, CD4+ T cells were isolated. Everyone in the study got two shots of either the BNT162b2 or mRNA-1273 vaccine. The V gene lost 4 bases and the J gene lost 0 bases, with 17 bases spanning the gap. The CDR3 loop spans 17 amino acids. Germline V gene sequence: CDR1 SGHDN, CDR2 FVKESK. The rearrangement links TRBV14 to TRBJ2-3; no firm D call. The sequence was collected from a human donor who received a COVID-19 vaccine. This material consisted of CD4+ T cells from PBMCs cultured with HCoV-229E spike peptides, taken after COVID-19 vaccination. The CDR3 here is CASSPRRIAISTDTQYF. CDR3 in DNA: TGTGCCAGCAGCCCACGTAGGATCGCTATTAGCACAGATACGCAGTATTTT.